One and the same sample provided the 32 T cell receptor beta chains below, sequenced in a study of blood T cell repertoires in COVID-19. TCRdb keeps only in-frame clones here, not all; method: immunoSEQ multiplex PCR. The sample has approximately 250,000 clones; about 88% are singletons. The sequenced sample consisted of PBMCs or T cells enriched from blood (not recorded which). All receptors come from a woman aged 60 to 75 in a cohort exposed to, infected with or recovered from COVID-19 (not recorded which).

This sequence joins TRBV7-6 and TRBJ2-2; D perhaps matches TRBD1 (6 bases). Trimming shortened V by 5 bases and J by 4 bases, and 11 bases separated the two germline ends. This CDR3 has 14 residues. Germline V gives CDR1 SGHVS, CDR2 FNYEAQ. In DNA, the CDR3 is TGTGCCAGCAGCCAAGGACAGACCACCGGGGAGCTGTTTTTT. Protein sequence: CASSQGQTTGELFF. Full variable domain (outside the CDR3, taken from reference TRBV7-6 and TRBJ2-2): GAGVSQSPRYKVTKRGQDVALRCDPISGHVSLYWYRQALGQGPEFLTYFNYEAQQDKSGLPNDRFSAERPEGSISTLTIQRTEQRDSAMYRCASSQGQTTGELFFGEGSRLTVL.

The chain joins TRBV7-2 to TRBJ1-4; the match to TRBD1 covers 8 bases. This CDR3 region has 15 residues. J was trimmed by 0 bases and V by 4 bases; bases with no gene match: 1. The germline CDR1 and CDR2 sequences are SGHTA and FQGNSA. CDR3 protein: CASSSDRATNEKLFF. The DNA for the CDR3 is TGTGCCAGCAGCTCGGACAGGGCAACTAATGAAAAACTGTTTTTT.

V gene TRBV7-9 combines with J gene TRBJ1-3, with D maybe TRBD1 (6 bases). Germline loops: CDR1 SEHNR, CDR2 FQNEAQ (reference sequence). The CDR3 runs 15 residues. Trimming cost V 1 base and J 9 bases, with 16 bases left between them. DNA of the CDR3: TGTGCCAGCAGCTTAGTAACAGGGAAAATCGGCACCATATATTTT. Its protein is CASSLVTGKIGTIYF.

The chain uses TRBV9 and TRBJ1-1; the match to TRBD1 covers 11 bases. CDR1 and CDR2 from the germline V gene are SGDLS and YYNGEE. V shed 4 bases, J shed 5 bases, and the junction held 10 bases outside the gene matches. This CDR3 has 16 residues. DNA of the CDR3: TGTGCCAGCAGCCCTGGGACAGGGGGTCTTTGGACTGAAGCTTTCTTT. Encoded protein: CASSPGTGGLWTEAFF.

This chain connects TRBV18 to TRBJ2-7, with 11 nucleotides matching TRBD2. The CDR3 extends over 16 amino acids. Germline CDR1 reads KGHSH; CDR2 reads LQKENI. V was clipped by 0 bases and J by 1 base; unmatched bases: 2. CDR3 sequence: CASSPPLAGGSYEQYF. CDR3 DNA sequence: TGTGCCAGCTCACCACCCTTAGCGGGAGGGTCCTACGAGCAGTACTTC.

The DNA of the CDR3 is TGTGCCAGCAGCTGGGTTGGGACAATCACAGATACGCAGTATTTT. This codes for CASSWVGTITDTQYF. The chain carries TRBV13 and TRBJ2-3; maybe TRBD1 (6 bases). The V end was cut by 4 bases, the J end by 2 bases, with 13 bases between. Germline assignment: CDR1 PRHDT and CDR2 FYEKMQ (reference sequence). The CDR3 length is 15 residues.

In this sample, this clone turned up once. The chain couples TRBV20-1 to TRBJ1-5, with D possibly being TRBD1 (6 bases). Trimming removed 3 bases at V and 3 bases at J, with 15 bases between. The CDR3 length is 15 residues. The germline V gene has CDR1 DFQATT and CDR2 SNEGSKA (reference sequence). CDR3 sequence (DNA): TGCAGTGCTAGTAGCCAGGGGTCTATCAATCAGCCCCAGCATTTT. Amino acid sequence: CSASSQGSINQPQHF.

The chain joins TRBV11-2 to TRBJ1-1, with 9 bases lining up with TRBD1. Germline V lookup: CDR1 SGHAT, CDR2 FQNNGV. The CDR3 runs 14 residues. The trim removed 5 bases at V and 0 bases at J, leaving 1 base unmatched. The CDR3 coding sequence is TGTGCCAGCAGCCGGGACAGGGTGAACACTGAAGCTTTCTTT. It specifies CASSRDRVNTEAFF. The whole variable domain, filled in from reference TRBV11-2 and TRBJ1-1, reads EAGVAQSPRYKIIEKRQSVAFWCNPISGHATLYWYQQILGQGPKLLIQFQNNGVVDDSQLPKDRFSAERLKGVDSTLKIQPAKLEDSAVYLCASSRDRVNTEAFFGQGTRLTVV.

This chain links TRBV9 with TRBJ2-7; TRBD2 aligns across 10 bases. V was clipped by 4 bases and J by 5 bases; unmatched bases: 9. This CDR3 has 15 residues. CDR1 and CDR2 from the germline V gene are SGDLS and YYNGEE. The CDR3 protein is CASSPSSGSGNEQYF. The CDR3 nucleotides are TGTGCCAGCAGCCCTTCTAGCGGGAGTGGGAACGAGCAGTACTTC.

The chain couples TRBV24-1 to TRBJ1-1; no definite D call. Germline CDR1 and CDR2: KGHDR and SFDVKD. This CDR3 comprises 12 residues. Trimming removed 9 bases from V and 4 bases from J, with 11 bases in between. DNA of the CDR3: TGTGCCACCCGCGGGAGCGCCACTGAAGCTTTCTTT. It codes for CATRGSATEAFF.

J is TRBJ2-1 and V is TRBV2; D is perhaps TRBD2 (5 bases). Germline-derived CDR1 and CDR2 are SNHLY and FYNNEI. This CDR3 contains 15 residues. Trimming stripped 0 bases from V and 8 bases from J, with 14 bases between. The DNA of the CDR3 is TGTGCCAGCAGTGAAGCGCGAGGGAGAGGCGATGAGCAGTTCTTC. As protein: CASSEARGRGDEQFF.

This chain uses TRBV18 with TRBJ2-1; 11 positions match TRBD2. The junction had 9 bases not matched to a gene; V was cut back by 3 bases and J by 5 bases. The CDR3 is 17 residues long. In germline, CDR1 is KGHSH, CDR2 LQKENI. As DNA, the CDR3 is TGTGCCAGCTCACCTACTTTCGCGACTAGCGGGAACAATGAGCAGTTCTTC. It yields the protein CASSPTFATSGNNEQFF.

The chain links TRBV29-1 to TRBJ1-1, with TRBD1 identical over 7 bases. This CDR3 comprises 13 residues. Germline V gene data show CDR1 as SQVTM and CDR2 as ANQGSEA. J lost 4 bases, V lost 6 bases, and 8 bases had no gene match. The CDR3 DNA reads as TGCAGCGTGATACAGGGGAAGGTCACTGAAGCTTTCTTT. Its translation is CSVIQGKVTEAFF.

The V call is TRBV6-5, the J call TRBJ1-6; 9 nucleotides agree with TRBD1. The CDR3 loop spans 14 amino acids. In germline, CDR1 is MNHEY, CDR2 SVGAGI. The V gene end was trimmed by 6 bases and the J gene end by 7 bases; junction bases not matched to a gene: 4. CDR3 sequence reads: CASRRQGGNSPLHF. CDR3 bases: TGTGCCAGCAGGAGACAGGGGGGGAATTCACCCCTCCACTTT.

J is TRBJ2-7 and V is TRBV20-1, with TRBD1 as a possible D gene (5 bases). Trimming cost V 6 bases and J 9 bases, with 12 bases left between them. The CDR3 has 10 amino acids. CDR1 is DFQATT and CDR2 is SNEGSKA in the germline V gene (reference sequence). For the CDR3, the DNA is TGCAGTGCCGCTGACAGTCTGCAGTACTTC. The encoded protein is CSAADSLQYF.

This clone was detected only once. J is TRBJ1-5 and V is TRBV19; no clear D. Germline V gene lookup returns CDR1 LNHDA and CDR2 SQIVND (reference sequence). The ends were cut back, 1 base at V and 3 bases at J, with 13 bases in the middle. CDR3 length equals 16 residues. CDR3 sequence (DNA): TGTGCCAGTAGTATAGGTGGAGGCAGCTACAATCAGCCCCAGCATTTT. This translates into CASSIGGGSYNQPQHF.

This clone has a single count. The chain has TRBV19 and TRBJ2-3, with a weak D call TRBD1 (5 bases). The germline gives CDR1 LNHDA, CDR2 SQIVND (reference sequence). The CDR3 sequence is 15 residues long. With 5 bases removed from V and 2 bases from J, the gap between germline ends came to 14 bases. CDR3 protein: CASSSNRKTTDTQYF. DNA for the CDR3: TGTGCCAGTAGTTCCAACAGGAAGACCACAGATACGCAGTATTTT.

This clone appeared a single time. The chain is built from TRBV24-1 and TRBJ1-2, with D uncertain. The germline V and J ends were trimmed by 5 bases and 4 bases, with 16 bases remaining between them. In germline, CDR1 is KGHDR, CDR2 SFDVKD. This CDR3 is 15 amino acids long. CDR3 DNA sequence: TGTGCCACCAGTGCCCCTGGGCGGGGAGGCTATGGCTACACCTTC. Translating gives CATSAPGRGGYGYTF.

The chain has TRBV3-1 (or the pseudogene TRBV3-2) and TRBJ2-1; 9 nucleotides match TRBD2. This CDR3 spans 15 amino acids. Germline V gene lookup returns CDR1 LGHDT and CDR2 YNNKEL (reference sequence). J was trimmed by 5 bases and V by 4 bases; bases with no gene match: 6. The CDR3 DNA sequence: TGTGCCAGCAGCCGTCGGACTAGCGAGAACAATGAGCAGTTCTTC. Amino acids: CASSRRTSENNEQFF.

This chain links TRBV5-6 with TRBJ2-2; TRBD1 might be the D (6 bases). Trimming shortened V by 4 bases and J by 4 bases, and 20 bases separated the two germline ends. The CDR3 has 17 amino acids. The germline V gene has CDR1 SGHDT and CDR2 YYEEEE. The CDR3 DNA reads TGTGCCAGCAGCCTGTTTTTACAGGGAAGTCGCACCGGGGAGCTGTTTTTT. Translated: CASSLFLQGSRTGELFF.

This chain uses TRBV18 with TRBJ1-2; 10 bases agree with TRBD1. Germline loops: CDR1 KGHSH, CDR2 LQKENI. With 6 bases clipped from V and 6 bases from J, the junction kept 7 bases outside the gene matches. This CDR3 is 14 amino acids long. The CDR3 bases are TGTGCCAGCTCTTATACTGGGACAGGGGATGGCTACACCTTC. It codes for CASSYTGTGDGYTF.

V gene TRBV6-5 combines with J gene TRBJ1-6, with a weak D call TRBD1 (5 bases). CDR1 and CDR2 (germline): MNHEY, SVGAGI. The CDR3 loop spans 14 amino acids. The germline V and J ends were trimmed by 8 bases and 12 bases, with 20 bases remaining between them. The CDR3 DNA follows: TGTGCCAGCGGAGAACCAGGGTATCTTAAACCCCTCCACTTT. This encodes CASGEPGYLKPLHF.

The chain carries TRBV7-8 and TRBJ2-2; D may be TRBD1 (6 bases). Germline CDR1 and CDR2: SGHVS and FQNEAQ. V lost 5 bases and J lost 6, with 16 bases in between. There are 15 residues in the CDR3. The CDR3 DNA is TGTGCCAGCAGCCTACAGGGCCGGGTTGCCGGGGAGCTGTTTTTT. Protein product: CASSLQGRVAGELFF. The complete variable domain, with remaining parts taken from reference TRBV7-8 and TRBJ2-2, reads GAGVSQSPRYKVAKRGQDVALRCDPISGHVSLFWYQQALGQGPEFLTYFQNEAQLDKSGLPSDRFFAERPEGSVSTLKIQRTQQEDSAVYLCASSLQGRVAGELFFGEGSRLTVL.

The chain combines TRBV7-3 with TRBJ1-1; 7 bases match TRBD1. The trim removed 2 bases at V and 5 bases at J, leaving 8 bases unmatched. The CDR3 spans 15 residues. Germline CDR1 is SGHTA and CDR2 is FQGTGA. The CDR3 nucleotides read TGTGCCAGCAGCTTATTATCCAGGGGGTATACTGAAGCTTTCTTT. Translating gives CASSLLSRGYTEAFF.

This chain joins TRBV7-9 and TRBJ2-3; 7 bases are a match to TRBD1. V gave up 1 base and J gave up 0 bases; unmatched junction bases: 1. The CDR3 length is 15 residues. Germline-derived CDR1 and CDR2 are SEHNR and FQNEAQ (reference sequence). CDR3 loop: CASSLGTGSTDTQYF. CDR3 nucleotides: TGTGCCAGCAGCTTAGGGACAGGAAGCACAGATACGCAGTATTTT.

DNA of the CDR3: TGTGCCAGCAGTTTTCCGGGACAGGTGAACTATGGCTACACCTTC. Its protein product is CASSFPGQVNYGYTF. This chain links TRBV28 with TRBJ1-2; TRBD1 matches at 8 bases. From germline, CDR1 is MDHEN and CDR2 SYDVKM. The CDR3 runs 15 residues. The trim removed 3 bases at V and 2 bases at J, leaving 5 bases unmatched.

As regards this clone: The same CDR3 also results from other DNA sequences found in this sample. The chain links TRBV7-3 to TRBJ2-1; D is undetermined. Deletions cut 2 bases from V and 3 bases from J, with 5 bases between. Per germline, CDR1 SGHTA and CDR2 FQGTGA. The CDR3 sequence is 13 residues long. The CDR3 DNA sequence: TGTGCCAGCAGCTTAGGCCTCTACAATGAGCAGTTCTTC. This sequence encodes CASSLGLYNEQFF. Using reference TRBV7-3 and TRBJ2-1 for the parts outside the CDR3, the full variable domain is GAGVSQTPSNKVTEKGKYVELRCDPISGHTALYWYRQSLGQGPEFLIYFQGTGAADDSGLPNDRFFAVRPEGSVSTLKIQRTERGDSAVYLCASSLGLYNEQFFGPGTRLTVL.

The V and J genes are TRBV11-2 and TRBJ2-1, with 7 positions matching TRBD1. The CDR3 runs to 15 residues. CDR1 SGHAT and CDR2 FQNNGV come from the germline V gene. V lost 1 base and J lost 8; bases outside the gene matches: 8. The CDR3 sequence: CASSLAPTGWYEQFF. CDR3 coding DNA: TGTGCCAGCAGCTTAGCCCCGACAGGGTGGTATGAGCAGTTCTTC.

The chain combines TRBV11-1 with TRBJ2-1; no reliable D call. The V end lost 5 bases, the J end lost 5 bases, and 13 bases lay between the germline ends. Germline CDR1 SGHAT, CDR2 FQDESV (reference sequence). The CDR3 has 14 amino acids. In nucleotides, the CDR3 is TGTGCCAGCAGCCCCCCAAGGCGGAACAATGAGCAGTTCTTC. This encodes CASSPPRRNNEQFF.

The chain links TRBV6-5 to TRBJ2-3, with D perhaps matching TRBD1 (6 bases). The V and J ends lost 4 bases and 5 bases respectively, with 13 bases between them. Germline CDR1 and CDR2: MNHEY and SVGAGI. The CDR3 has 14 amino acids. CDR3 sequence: CASSLRGGRDTQYF. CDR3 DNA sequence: TGTGCCAGCAGTTTGAGAGGGGGTAGAGATACGCAGTATTTT.

The CDR3 is CASSIDRGDQPQHF. CDR3 nucleotide sequence: TGTGCCAGTAGTATAGATCGGGGTGATCAGCCCCAGCATTTT. V usage is TRBV19 and J usage is TRBJ1-5, with unresolved D. Germline V CDR1 and CDR2: LNHDA, SQIVND (reference sequence). The length of the CDR3 is 14 residues. The germline V and J ends were trimmed by 0 bases and 5 bases, with 8 bases remaining between them. Drawing the rest from reference TRBV19 and TRBJ1-5, the complete variable domain is DGGITQSPKYLFRKEGQNVTLSCEQNLNHDAMYWYRQDPGQGLRLIYYSQIVNDFQKGDIAEGYSVSREKKESFPLTVTSAQKNPTAFYLCASSIDRGDQPQHFGDGTRLSIL.

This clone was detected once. The CDR3 loop reads CASSLIRGSFPYEQYF. The CDR3 DNA follows: TGTGCCAGCAGCTTGATCCGCGGGTCCTTCCCCTACGAGCAGTACTTC. The chain employs TRBV5-6 and TRBJ2-7, with D tentatively TRBD2 (5 bases). The ends were cut back, 1 base at V and 2 bases at J, with 16 bases in the middle. Looked up from germline, CDR1 is SGHDT and CDR2 is YYEEEE. This CDR3 has 16 amino acids.